Sequencing of this TCR beta chain was carried out in a study of blood T cell repertoires in COVID-19. As for the study in general: Acute and convalescent COVID-19 samples came from the United States, Italy and Spain. Sample material is recorded as cDNA or gDNA derived from T cells, B-cell-depleted T cells, or PBMCs.

Seattle patients were enrolled while actively infected and followed longitudinally. Methods used by the authors: Nucleated cell number was recorded as an estimate derived from reference gene primer amplification. Repertoires were generated with immunoSEQ multiplex PCR, while TCRdb's copy carries only in-frame clones and drops some. Clone size and the V and J calls come from that table; the DNA yielded D and trimming. Altogether 310,000 or so clones are present, approximately 90% being singletons, with the ten largest covering around 10%. Source material: peripheral blood. This sequence was found in a man aged 30-40 years with COVID-19, enrolled during active disease.

CDR3 sequence: CASSLWGADYGYTF. The CDR3 coding sequence is TGTGCCAGCAGTTTATGGGGTGCGGACTATGGCTACACCTTC. The J gene is TRBJ1-2, the V gene TRBV28; D remains unclear. Trimming removed 0 bases at V and 3 bases at J, with 8 bases between. The CDR3 has 14 amino acids. CDR1 MDHEN and CDR2 SYDVKM come from the germline V gene.